A selection of T cell receptor beta chains follows, all from one sample in a study of T cell responses to AZD1222 COVID-19 vaccine. Assay: immunoSEQ multiplex PCR; the TCRdb copy retains only in-frame clones and omits some. Here the sample spans around 75,000 clones, roughly 84% being singletons. The sample in question was peripheral blood, obtained on day 0 of AZD1222 vaccination. The source is an adult in good health. Both conserved end residues are trimmed from each CDR3.

J: TRBJ2-1; V: TRBV7-3; CDR3: ASSLSMNGNEQF
J: TRBJ2-7; V: TRBV6-2/TRBV6-3; CDR3: ASNPDRNLKQY
J: TRBJ1-2; V: TRBV3-1/TRBV3-2; CDR3: ASSLQTGKLYGYT
J: TRBJ1-3; V: TRBV5-1; CDR3: ASSLGQGGGNTIY
J: TRBJ1-2; V: TRBV9; CDR3: ASSVIGQNYGYT
J: TRBJ2-1; V: TRBV24-1; CDR3: ATGRGQGYNEQF
J: TRBJ1-6; V: TRBV6-4; CDR3: ASSPAGTSSYNSPLH
J: TRBJ2-5; V: TRBV27; CDR3: ASSLAPQGGGETQY
J: TRBJ2-7; V: TRBV11-3; CDR3: ASSPGGTYEQY
J: TRBJ1-2; V: TRBV9; CDR3: ASSVVQNYGYT
J: TRBJ2-1; V: TRBV6-1; CDR3: ASSEESTETYNEQF
J: TRBJ1-1; V: TRBV12-5; CDR3: ASGLDRGDTEAF
J: TRBJ2-2; V: TRBV2; CDR3: ASSELSRAGELF
J: TRBJ2-2; V: TRBV13; CDR3: ASSSYTTDSPNAGELF
J: TRBJ1-4; V: TRBV19; CDR3: ASSMFIDEKLF
J: TRBJ2-3; V: TRBV10-3; CDR3: AISEFTQGVTDTQY
J: TRBJ2-5; V: TRBV7-8; CDR3: ASSSWTGQETQY
J: TRBJ1-5; V: TRBV28; CDR3: ASIVGAASNQPQH
J: TRBJ2-7; V: TRBV9; CDR3: ASSVGLQGSYEQY
J: TRBJ2-7; V: TRBV24-1; CDR3: ATSVVHEQY
J: TRBJ2-2; V: TRBV5-1; CDR3: ASRDDRQPPLFGNTGELF
J: TRBJ2-6; V: TRBV28; CDR3: ASRRPGAGANVLT
J: TRBJ2-3; V: TRBV29-1; CDR3: SVDTDTQY
J: TRBJ1-2; V: TRBV4-1; CDR3: ASSLDSQREAYGYT
J: TRBJ2-5; V: TRBV24-1; CDR3: ATSDPGYYQETQY
J: TRBJ2-2; V: TRBV27; CDR3: ASSLYRGPNTGELF
J: TRBJ2-7; V: TRBV20-1; CDR3: SASSRLWAGSRYEQY
J: TRBJ1-4; V: TRBV7-8; CDR3: ASSRKTGASEKLF